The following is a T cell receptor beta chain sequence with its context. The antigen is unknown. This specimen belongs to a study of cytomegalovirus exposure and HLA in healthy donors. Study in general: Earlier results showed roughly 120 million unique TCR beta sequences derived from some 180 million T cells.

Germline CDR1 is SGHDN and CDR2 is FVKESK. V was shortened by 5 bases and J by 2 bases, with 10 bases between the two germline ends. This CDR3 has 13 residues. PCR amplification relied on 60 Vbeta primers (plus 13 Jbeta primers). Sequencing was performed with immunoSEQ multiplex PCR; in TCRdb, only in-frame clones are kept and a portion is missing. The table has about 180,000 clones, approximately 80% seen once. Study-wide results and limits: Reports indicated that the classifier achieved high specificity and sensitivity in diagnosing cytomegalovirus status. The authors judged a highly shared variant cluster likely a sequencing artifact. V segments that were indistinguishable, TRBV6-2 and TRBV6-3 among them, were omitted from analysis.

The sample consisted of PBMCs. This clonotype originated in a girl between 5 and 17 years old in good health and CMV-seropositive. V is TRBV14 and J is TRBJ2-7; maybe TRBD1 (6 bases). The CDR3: CASSTRQAYEQYF. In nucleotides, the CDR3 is TGTGCCAGCAGCACTCGACAGGCCTACGAGCAGTACTTC.